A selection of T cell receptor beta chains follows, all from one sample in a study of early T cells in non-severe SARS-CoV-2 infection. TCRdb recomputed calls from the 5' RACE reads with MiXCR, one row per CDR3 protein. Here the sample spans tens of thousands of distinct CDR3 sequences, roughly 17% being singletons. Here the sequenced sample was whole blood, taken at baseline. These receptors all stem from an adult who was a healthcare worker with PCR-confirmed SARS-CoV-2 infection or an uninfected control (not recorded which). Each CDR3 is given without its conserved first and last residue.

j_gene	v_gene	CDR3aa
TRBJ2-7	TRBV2	ASIRDNSYEQY
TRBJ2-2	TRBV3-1	ASSPAGTIRTGELF
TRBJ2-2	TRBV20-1	SARDLLTRGTGELF
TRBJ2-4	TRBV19	ASSPEREGLGGNIQY
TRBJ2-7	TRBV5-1	ASRATSGRAVEQY
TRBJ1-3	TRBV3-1	ASATDHSGPNTIY
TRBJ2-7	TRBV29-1	SVQGLDWPYEQY
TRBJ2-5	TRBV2	ASSGASPKETQY
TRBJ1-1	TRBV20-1	SAPRGLGTEAF
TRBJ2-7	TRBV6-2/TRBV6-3	ASQWRGLAGVYEQY
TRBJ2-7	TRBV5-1	ASSSEGAEQY
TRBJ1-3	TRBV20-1	SARYRGPGNTIY
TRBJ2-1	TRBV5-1	ASSSRSGTSSGWNEQF
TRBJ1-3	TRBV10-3	ATWRRGGNTIY
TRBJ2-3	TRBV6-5	ASREAGGTDTQY
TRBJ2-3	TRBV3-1	ASSQEWGTDTQY
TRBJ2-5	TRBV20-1	SARDWLAGSQETQY
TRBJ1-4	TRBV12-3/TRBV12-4	ASSREGGLKKLF
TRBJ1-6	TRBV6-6	ASSSPRGTQAPLH
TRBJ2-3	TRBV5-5	ASSDDLLSTDTQY
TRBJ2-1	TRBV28	ASSFRLPVGEQF
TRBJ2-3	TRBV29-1	SVEKASGRAADTQY
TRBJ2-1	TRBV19	ASIPDNEQF
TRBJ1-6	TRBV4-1	ASSQVPDRLNNSPLH
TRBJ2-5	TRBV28	ASRDRAKETQY
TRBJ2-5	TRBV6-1	ASSEQGATQY
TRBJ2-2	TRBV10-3	ATSPSGPNTGELF
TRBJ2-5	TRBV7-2	ASSLVLETQY
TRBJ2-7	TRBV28	ASSPVADNEQY
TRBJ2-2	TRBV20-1	SARDLLAGLTGELF
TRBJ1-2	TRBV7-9	ASSRSANGYT
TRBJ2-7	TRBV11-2	ASSPWVVYEQY
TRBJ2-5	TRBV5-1	ASGRPGLQETQY
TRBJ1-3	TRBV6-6	ASSYSRLFTNTIY
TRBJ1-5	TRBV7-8	ASSVGTANSNQPQH
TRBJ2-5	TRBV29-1	SVPLTGGETQY
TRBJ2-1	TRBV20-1	SARPPPAGGHHEQF
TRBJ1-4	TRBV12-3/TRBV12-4	ASRGLAANEKLF
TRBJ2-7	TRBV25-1	ASSEYLTGGDEQY
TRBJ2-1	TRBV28	ASSFSRAGAHNEQF
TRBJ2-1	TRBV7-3	ASSLPSGRVPYNEQF
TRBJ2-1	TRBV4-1	ASSQVLETYNEQF
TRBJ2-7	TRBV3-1	ASSPAWSSYEQY
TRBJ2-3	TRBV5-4	ASSPRTSGLPTDTQY
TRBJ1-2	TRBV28	ASSFGDRVLYGYT
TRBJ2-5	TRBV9	ASSEEGRGQETQY
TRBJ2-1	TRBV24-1	ATSEVGLELAGDNEQF
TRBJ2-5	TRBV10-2	ASSDGRPGGTQY
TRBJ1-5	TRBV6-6	ASSSGTGGYQPQH
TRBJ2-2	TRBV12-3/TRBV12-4	ASIHGNTGELF
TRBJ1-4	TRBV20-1	SADKTGGDDEKLF
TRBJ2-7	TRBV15	ATSRVGLAAEQY
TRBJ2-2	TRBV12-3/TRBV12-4	ASSPQGAGELF